This TCR beta chain was identified in a study of shared clonotypes between healthy human individuals. This CDR3 has 16 residues. The germline V gene has CDR1 SGHRS and CDR2 YFSETQ. V shed 0 bases, J shed 2 bases, and the junction held 8 bases outside the gene matches. Measured with immunoSEQ multiplex PCR; TCRdb has only the in-frame clones, and not every one. In the table there are roughly 1,500,000 clones, less than 99% of which are singletons. It was into CD45RA+ naive and CD45RA-negative memory subsets that the CD4+ cells were split. This clonotype originated in a man aged 25 to 40 in good health. Sample: naive CD4+ T cells sorted from blood. Subset meaning: CD45RA+ positively selected. This chain uses TRBV5-1 with TRBJ2-7, with 7 bases aligning to TRBD2. This CDR3 reads CASSLAPGGYPYEQYF. The CDR3 DNA sequence: TGCGCCAGCAGCTTGGCCCCGGGGGGTTACCCCTACGAGCAGTACTTC. The whole variable domain, filled in from reference TRBV5-1 and TRBJ2-7, reads KAGVTQTPRYLIKTRGQQVTLSCSPISGHRSVSWYQQTPGQGLQFLFEYFSETQRNKGNFPGRFSGRQFSNSRSEMNVSTLELGDSALYLCASSLAPGGYPYEQYFGPGTRLTVT.